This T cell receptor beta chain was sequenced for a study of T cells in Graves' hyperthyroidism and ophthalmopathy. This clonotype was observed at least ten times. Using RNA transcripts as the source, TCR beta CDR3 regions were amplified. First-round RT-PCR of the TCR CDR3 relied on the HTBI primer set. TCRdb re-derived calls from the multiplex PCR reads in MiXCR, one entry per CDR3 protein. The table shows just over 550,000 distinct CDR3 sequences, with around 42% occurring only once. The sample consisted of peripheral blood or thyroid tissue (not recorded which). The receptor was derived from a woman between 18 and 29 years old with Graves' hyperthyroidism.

DNA for the CDR3: TGTGCCAGCAGCTCACCCGGGACAGGGGACACTGAAGCTTTCTTT. Its protein is CASSSPGTGDTEAFF. The chain couples TRBV7-6 to TRBJ1-1, with TRBD1 matching over 10 bases. With 4 bases clipped from V and 3 bases from J, the junction kept 5 bases outside the gene matches. In germline, CDR1 is SGHVS, CDR2 FNYEAQ. The CDR3 contains 15 residues.